Sequencing of this T cell receptor (beta chain) was carried out in a study of monozygotic twins with cystic fibrosis. A remark on this clone: What it binds is unknown.

V was clipped by 4 bases and J by 4 bases, with 16 bases between them. The CDR3 spans 15 residues. Germline V gene lookup returns CDR1 SEHNR and CDR2 FQNEAQ (reference sequence). Study-wide points: Median Simpson clonality of approximately 0.009 suggested naive T cells predominated. V usage most resembled the co-twin in 13 of 16 pairs. No link emerged between shared CDR3 counts and age, concordance or severity.

TCRdb keeps only in-frame clones here, not all; method: immunoSEQ multiplex PCR. The data hold over 25,000 clones, with more than 85% observed a single time. The sample was blood. This TCR was recovered from a girl aged 2-10 years with cystic fibrosis. This chain uses TRBV7-9 with TRBJ1-2; D possibly corresponds to TRBD1 (5 bases). CDR3 sequence reads: CASSSTDTGFYGYTF. The CDR3 DNA follows: TGTGCCAGCAGCTCGACAGATACCGGATTCTATGGCTACACCTTC.